What follows are 18 T cell receptor beta chains derived from one specimen sequenced in a study of T cells in Graves' hyperthyroidism and ophthalmopathy. There were TCR beta CDR3 regions amplified from RNA transcripts. The study used the HTBI primer set for a first-round RT-PCR of the TCR CDR3. TCRdb redid the calling of the multiplex PCR reads with MiXCR, one entry per CDR3 protein. Of 500,000 to 600,000 distinct CDR3 sequences listed, about 46% were seen once; the top ten hold about 45%. The sample consisted of peripheral blood or thyroid tissue (not recorded which). These receptors came from an adult woman with Graves' disease, either hyperthyroidism or ophthalmopathy (not recorded which).

The chain employs TRBV15 and TRBJ2-5; perhaps TRBD1 as D (5 bases). V lost 1 base and J lost 5, with 11 bases in between. Germline CDR1 LNHNV, CDR2 YYDKDF (reference sequence). The length of the CDR3 is 14 residues. In DNA, the CDR3 is TGTGCCACCAGCAGAGTATCAGGGCGGGAGACCCAGTACTTC. This encodes CATSRVSGRETQYF.

This clonotype was seen at least ten times. The V and J genes are TRBV6-6 and TRBJ1-5; D may be TRBD1 (6 bases). With 10 bases removed from V and 5 bases from J, the gap between germline ends came to 15 bases. The CDR3 totals 13 residues. In germline, CDR1 is MNHNY, CDR2 SVGAGI (reference sequence). CDR3 sequence reads: CANSPGEHQPQHF. The CDR3 DNA follows: TGTGCCAATTCGCCAGGGGAACATCAGCCCCAGCATTTT.

In regard to this clonotype: With a much larger clone just one base away, this may be a read error. The CDR3 DNA reads as TGTGCCAGCAGCTTATTAAGCTCCTACGGGCAGTACTTC. Its translation: CASSLLSSYGQYF. V usage is TRBV7-8 and J usage is TRBJ2-7; no clear D gene. The CDR3 has 13 amino acids. CDR1 and CDR2 from the germline V gene are SGHVS and FQNEAQ.

This clonotype was counted many times. The V and J genes are TRBV12-3 or TRBV12-4 and TRBJ1-5; maybe TRBD1 (6 bases). The CDR3 is 15 residues long. Trimming took off 6 bases at V and 1 base at J, with 13 bases between the two ends. Written as DNA, the CDR3 is TGTGCCAGCAGGGCCGGGGGCTGGAGCAATCAGCCCCAGCATTTT. It translates to CASRAGGWSNQPQHF.

This chain uses TRBV2 with TRBJ2-7; a possible D gene is TRBD1 (5 bases). Trimming cost V 6 bases and J 5 bases, with 14 bases left between them. The CDR3 is 13 amino acids. The V gene's germline CDR1 is SNHLY and CDR2 FYNNEI. CDR3 residues: CASRRQGTHEQYF. For the CDR3, the DNA is TGTGCCAGCAGGCGTCAGGGAACCCACGAGCAGTACTTC.

This clonotype showed up just a few times. The chain uses TRBV11-2 and TRBJ2-7, with 7 bases that match TRBD2. Trimming removed 1 base from V and 0 bases from J; junction bases left unmatched: 6. This CDR3 is built from 16 residues. Per germline, CDR1 SGHAT and CDR2 FQNNGV. The CDR3 DNA reads as TGTGCCAGCAGCTTAGGACTAGCCGAGGTCTCCTACGAGCAGTACTTC. Its translation: CASSLGLAEVSYEQYF.

This clonotype was seen repeatedly, ten times or more. The V call is TRBV20-1, the J call TRBJ2-7, with TRBD2 matching 7 bases. Looked up from germline, CDR1 is DFQATT and CDR2 is SNEGSKA (reference sequence). The CDR3 has 14 amino acids. Trimming cost V 3 bases and J 6 bases; bases outside gene matches: 11. As DNA, the CDR3 is TGCAGTGCTAGCGGACGGCGGACGGGGGGCGAGCAGTACTTC. It specifies CSASGRRTGGEQYF.

The chain is built from TRBV7-6 and TRBJ1-1; D is perhaps TRBD1 (5 bases). Trimming cost V 4 bases and J 1 base, with 7 bases left between them. CDR1 is SGHVS, CDR2 FNYEAQ, per germline. This CDR3 spans 13 amino acids. This chain's CDR3 is CASSWGENTEAFF. In DNA form, the CDR3 reads TGTGCCAGCAGCTGGGGGGAGAACACTGAAGCTTTCTTT.

The rearrangement links TRBV7-2 to TRBJ1-2, with D unresolved. Deletions cut 7 bases from V and 7 bases from J, with 13 bases between. In germline, CDR1 is SGHTA, CDR2 FQGNSA. The CDR3 totals 12 residues. The CDR3 sequence: CASNRPWGGYTF. As DNA, the CDR3 is TGTGCCAGCAACCGACCCTGGGGTGGCTACACCTTC.

The rearrangement links TRBV7-8 to TRBJ2-7; 8 bases match TRBD1. Germline CDR1 SGHVS, CDR2 FQNEAQ. The CDR3 consists of 15 residues. Trimming took 3 bases from V and 2 from J; bases not matched to a gene: 6. The CDR3 is CASSLDRTGTYEQYF. The CDR3 nucleotides are TGTGCCAGCAGCTTGGACAGGACAGGGACCTACGAGCAGTACTTC.

The chain combines TRBV10-3 with TRBJ1-1; D is ambiguous. The length of the CDR3 is 10 residues. Germline-derived CDR1 and CDR2 are ENHRY and SYGVKD. V was trimmed by 6 bases and J by 3 bases, leaving 2 bases between them. The CDR3 sequence is CAIRDTEAFF. Written as DNA, the CDR3 is TGTGCCATCAGGGACACTGAAGCTTTCTTT.

Comment on this clonotype: The conserved closing phenylalanine or tryptophan is absent in this CDR3, likely reflecting a read error. The limits of the CDR3 on the DNA are not certain, so only TCRdb's listed CDR3 is given. This sequence joins TRBV28 and TRBJ2-2; the D call of TRBD1 is as the table states it, not checked on the DNA. Germline V lookup: CDR1 MDHEN, CDR2 SYDVKM. From its first to its last residue, the CDR3 has 10 amino acids. The CDR3 here is CASSLWTGGL.

The chain recombines TRBV10-3 with TRBJ1-1; D is ambiguous. The germline gives CDR1 ENHRY, CDR2 SYGVKD. Trimming pared 8 bases from V and 1 base from J, leaving 14 bases between. CDR3 size: 14 residues. The CDR3 reads CAIAARSQNTEAFF. The CDR3 DNA reads as TGTGCCATCGCGGCGAGGTCCCAGAACACTGAAGCTTTCTTT.

The J gene is TRBJ1-2, the V gene TRBV7-9; D is perhaps TRBD1 (5 bases). Germline CDR1 and CDR2: SEHNR and FQNEAQ (reference sequence). The CDR3 is 17 amino acids. The ends were cut back, 0 bases at V and 4 bases at J, with 18 bases in the middle. CDR3 nucleotide sequence: TGTGCCAGCAGCTTAGCGCTCTCTCAGGGACGGGCCTATGGCTACACCTTC. Protein product: CASSLALSQGRAYGYTF.

This clonotype was counted many times. This sequence joins TRBV5-6 and TRBJ1-1, with unresolved D. This CDR3 contains 16 residues. The germline CDR1 and CDR2 sequences are SGHDT and YYEEEE. Trimming pared 4 bases from V and 0 bases from J, leaving 16 bases between. DNA for the CDR3: TGTGCCAGCAGCCCGTCCCCGAACTGGGTGAACACTGAAGCTTTCTTT. It encodes CASSPSPNWVNTEAFF. The complete variable domain, with remaining parts taken from reference TRBV5-6 and TRBJ1-1, reads DAGVTQSPTHLIKTRGQQVTLRCSPKSGHDTVSWYQQALGQGPQFIFQYYEEEERQRGNFPDRFSGHQFPNYSSELNVNALLLGDSALYLCASSPSPNWVNTEAFFGQGTRLTVV.

The chain couples TRBV12-3 or TRBV12-4 to TRBJ2-7, with D hard to call. V was cut by 5 bases and J by 1 base, with 9 bases left in between. The CDR3 consists of 13 residues. The CDR3 sequence: CASSASESYEQYF. In DNA form, the CDR3 reads TGTGCCAGCAGTGCCTCGGAGTCCTACGAGCAGTACTTC.

This clonotype was detected many times. This chain uses TRBV12-3 or TRBV12-4 with TRBJ1-5; 7 positions agree with TRBD1. J was trimmed by 4 bases and V by 6 bases; bases with no gene match: 9. The CDR3 length is 15 residues. Here the CDR3 DNA reads TGTGCCAGCAGGGGAACAGGGGCAGGGAATCAGCCCCAGCATTTT. Residues: CASRGTGAGNQPQHF.

This clonotype was recorded many times. This chain joins TRBV15 and TRBJ2-6, with D perhaps matching TRBD1 (6 bases). From germline, CDR1 is LNHNV and CDR2 YYDKDF (reference sequence). Trimming took 8 bases from V and 6 from J, leaving 14 bases between them. The CDR3 contains 14 residues. The CDR3 reads CATSRGQVANVLTF. CDR3 sequence (DNA): TGTGCCACCTCCAGGGGTCAAGTGGCCAACGTCCTGACTTTC. Using reference TRBV15 and TRBJ2-6 for the parts outside the CDR3, the full variable domain is DAMVIQNPRYQVTQFGKPVTLSCSQTLNHNVMYWYQQKSSQAPKLLFHYYDKDFNNEADTPDNFQSRRPNTSFCFLDIRSPGLGDTAMYLCATSRGQVANVLTFGAGSRLTVL.